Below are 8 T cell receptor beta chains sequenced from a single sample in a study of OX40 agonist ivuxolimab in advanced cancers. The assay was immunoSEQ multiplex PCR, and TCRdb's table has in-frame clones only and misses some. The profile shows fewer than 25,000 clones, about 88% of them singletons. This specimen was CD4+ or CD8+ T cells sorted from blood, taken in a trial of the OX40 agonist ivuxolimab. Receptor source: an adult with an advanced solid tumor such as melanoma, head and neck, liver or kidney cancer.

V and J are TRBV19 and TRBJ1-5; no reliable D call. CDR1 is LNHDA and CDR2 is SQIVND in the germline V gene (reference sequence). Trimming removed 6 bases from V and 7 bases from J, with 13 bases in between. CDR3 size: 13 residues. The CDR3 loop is CASRGKWPQPQHF. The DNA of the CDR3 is TGTGCCAGTAGGGGCAAGTGGCCCCAGCCCCAGCATTTT.

In DNA form, the CDR3 reads TGTGCCAGCAGCTTTTGGCACCGGGGGCCCTACACAGATACGCAGTATTTT. Translation: CASSFWHRGPYTDTQYF. The chain is built from TRBV7-2 and TRBJ2-3; either TRBD1 or TRBD2 may supply D (6 bases each). Per the germline V gene, CDR1 is SGHTA and CDR2 is FQGNSA. Between the trimmed V and J ends, which lost 3 bases and 2 bases, there was a span of 18 bases. The CDR3 loop spans 17 amino acids.

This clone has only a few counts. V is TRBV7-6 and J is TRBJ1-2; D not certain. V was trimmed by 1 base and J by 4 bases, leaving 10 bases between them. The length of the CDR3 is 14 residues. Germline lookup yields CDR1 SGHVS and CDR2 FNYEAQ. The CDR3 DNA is TGTGCCAGCAGCTTAGAGGCTGAAATCTATGGCTACACCTTC. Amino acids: CASSLEAEIYGYTF.

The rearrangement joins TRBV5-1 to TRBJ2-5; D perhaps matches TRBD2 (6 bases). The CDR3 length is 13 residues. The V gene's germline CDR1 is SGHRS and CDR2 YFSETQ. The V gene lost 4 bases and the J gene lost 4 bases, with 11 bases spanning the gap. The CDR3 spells CASSRERRETQYF. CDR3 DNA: TGCGCCAGCAGCCGGGAGAGGCGAGAGACCCAGTACTTC. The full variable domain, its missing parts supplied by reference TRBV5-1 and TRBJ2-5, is KAGVTQTPRYLIKTRGQQVTLSCSPISGHRSVSWYQQTPGQGLQFLFEYFSETQRNKGNFPGRFSGRQFSNSRSEMNVSTLELGDSALYLCASSRERRETQYFGPGTRLLVL.

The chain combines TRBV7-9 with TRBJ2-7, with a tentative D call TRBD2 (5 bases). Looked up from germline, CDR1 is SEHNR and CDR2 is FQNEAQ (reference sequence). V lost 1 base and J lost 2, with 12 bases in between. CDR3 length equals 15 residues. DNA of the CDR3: TGTGCCAGCAGCTTAGGTGAGGGCAGTACCTACGAGCAGTACTTC. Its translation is CASSLGEGSTYEQYF.

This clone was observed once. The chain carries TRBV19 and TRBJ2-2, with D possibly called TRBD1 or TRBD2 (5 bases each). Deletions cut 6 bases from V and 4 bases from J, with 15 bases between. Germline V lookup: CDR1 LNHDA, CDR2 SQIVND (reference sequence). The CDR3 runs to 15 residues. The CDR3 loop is CASSPPWDRTGELFF. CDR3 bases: TGTGCCAGTAGCCCTCCTTGGGACCGCACCGGGGAGCTGTTTTTT.

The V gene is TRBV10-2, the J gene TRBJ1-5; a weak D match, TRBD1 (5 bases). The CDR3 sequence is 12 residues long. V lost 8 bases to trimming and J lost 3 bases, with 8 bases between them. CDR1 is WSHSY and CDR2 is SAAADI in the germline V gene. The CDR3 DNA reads TGCGCCAGCGGGACGTTCAATCAGCCCCAGCATTTT. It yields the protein CASGTFNQPQHF.

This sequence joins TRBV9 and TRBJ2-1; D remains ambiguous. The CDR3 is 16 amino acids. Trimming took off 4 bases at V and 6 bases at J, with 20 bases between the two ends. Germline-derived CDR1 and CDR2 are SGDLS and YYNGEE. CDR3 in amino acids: CASSLLPSHGSNEQFF. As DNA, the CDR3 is TGTGCCAGCAGCCTACTCCCGTCACACGGTAGCAATGAGCAGTTCTTC.